This T cell receptor (beta chain) came from a study of OX40 agonist ivuxolimab in advanced cancers. This CDR3 region has 14 residues. Germline values: CDR1 SGHNT, CDR2 YENEEA. Trimming stripped 5 bases from V and 1 base from J, with 12 bases between. The assay was immunoSEQ multiplex PCR, and TCRdb's table has in-frame clones only and misses some. Of 20,000 to 30,000 clones listed, 75% to 90% are singletons. The TCR sequence derives from an adult with an advanced solid tumor such as melanoma, head and neck, liver or kidney cancer. Source: CD4+ or CD8+ T cells sorted from blood, taken in a trial of the OX40 agonist ivuxolimab. The chain recombines TRBV11-3 with TRBJ2-7, with no clear D. The CDR3 region has the DNA TGTGCCAGCAGCCCCGGCAGGTTGTCCTACGAGCAGTACTTC. Translating it yields CASSPGRLSYEQYF.